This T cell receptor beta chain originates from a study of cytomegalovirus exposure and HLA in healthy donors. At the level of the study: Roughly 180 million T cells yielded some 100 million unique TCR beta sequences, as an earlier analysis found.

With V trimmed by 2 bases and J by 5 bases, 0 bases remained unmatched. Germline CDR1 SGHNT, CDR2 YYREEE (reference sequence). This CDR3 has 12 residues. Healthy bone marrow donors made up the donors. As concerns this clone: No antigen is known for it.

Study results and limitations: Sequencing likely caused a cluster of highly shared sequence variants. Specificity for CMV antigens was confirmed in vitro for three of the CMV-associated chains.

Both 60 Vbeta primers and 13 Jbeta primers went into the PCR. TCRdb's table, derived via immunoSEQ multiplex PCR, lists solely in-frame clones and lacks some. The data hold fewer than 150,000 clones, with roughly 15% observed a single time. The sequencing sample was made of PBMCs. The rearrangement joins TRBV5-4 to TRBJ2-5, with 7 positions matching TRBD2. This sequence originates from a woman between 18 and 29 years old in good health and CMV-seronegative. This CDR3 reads CASSFGGETQYF. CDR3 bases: TGTGCCAGCAGCTTCGGGGGGGAGACCCAGTACTTC.